This T cell receptor (beta chain) was obtained from a study of T-cell reconstitution after alpha-beta-depleted transplantation in children. Unique molecular identifiers were incorporated during preparation of the TCRbeta library. Each CDR3 protein is one row after TCRdb ran MiXCR on the PCR reads. The sample holds around 600,000 distinct CDR3 sequences; more than 9% are singletons and the top ten take less than 5%. The TCR was taken from a human donor who donated a stem cell graft to a child with acute myeloid leukemia. Sample: PBMCs from the stem cell graft donor, taken from the stem cell graft.

In nucleotides, the CDR3 is TGTGCCAGCAGCCGACTCCATCTGGCCGATTCCTACGAGCAGTACTTC. This codes for CASSRLHLADSYEQYF. The chain links TRBV7-2 to TRBJ2-7, with unresolved D. V dropped 5 bases and J dropped 1 base, with 18 bases sitting between them. Germline V lookup: CDR1 SGHTA, CDR2 FQGNSA. The CDR3 covers 16 residues.